This T cell receptor beta chain was documented in a study of beta chain features in type 1 diabetes. Regarding the study as a whole: Patients and controls would be equally affected if PCR favored shorter templates.

This CDR3 region has 16 residues. The germline V gene encodes CDR1 SGHNT and CDR2 YYREEE (reference sequence). The V and J ends lost 2 bases and 1 base respectively, with 15 bases between them. About this clone: The target antigen is unknown.

The entirety of the isolated RNA underwent reverse transcription, so expressed TCRB transcripts were sequenced. The protocol was immunoSEQ multiplex PCR, while the TCRdb copy is restricted to in-frame clones and leaves out a portion. In the table there are under 250,000 clones, approximately 11% of which are singletons. V is TRBV5-4 and J is TRBJ2-5; either TRBD1 or TRBD2 may supply D (6 bases each). The sample taken for sequencing was central memory CD4+ T cells from blood. This sequence was found in a man younger than 30 in good health. The CDR3 DNA reads as TGTGCCAGCAGCTTCCGGGTAGGAGGGGGCCAAGAGACCCAGTACTTC. The encoded protein is CASSFRVGGGQETQYF.